The 23 T cell receptor beta chains below all came from one sample that was sequenced in a study of identical twins. MiXCR, applied by TCRdb to the 5' RACE reads, yields one record per CDR3 protein. This table holds some 230,000 distinct CDR3 sequences, 6.5% found once. The same sample was also used in a study of T cells expressing NK-cell markers.

Sequenced input: CD8+ T cells sorted from blood. The receptors stem from a woman between 18 and 30 years old in good health.

The chain joins TRBV11-2 to TRBJ1-2; D perhaps matches TRBD1 (5 bases). The CDR3 is 16 amino acids. Trimming shortened V by 0 bases and J by 0 bases, and 11 bases separated the two germline ends. Germline V gene sequence: CDR1 SGHAT, CDR2 FQNNGV. The CDR3 DNA is TGTGCCAGCAGCTTAGACAGGGTCGGTCCTAACTATGGCTACACCTTC. This encodes CASSLDRVGPNYGYTF.

This clonotype appeared many times. The chain joins TRBV11-2 to TRBJ2-7; D uncertain. Trimming cost V 3 bases and J 7 bases, with 10 bases left between them. CDR1 and CDR2 (germline): SGHAT, FQNNGV. CDR3 length: 12 residues. The CDR3 region is CASSFLSWEQYF. The CDR3 DNA reads TGTGCCAGCAGCTTCCTCTCCTGGGAGCAGTACTTC.

This clonotype was observed a few times. V usage is TRBV13 and J usage is TRBJ1-2; possibly TRBD1 for D (5 bases). The germline gives CDR1 PRHDT, CDR2 FYEKMQ (reference sequence). The CDR3 has 13 residues. Deletions cut 5 bases from V and 7 bases from J, with 14 bases between. The CDR3 sequence is CASSQIGTSGYTF. The CDR3 DNA is TGTGCCAGCAGCCAAATCGGGACGAGTGGCTACACCTTC.

The sample holds a few counts of this clonotype. The rearrangement joins TRBV2 to TRBJ1-4, with D unclear. The germline gives CDR1 SNHLY, CDR2 FYNNEI. V was trimmed by 4 bases and J by 7 bases, leaving 7 bases between them. The CDR3 contains 12 residues. CDR3 sequence: CASSAGGEKLFF. The CDR3 region has the DNA TGTGCCAGCAGTGCCGGAGGTGAAAAACTGTTTTTT.

This clonotype occurred a few times. The V and J genes are TRBV24-1 and TRBJ2-1; 12 bases line up with TRBD2. The ends lost 4 bases at V and 2 bases at J; junction bases unmatched: 8. CDR3 length: 18 amino acids. Per germline, CDR1 KGHDR and CDR2 SFDVKD. CDR3 DNA sequence: TGTGCCACCAGTGACCTACCTTGGACTAGCGGGACCTACAATGAGCAGTTCTTC. This codes for CATSDLPWTSGTYNEQFF.

In this sample, this clonotype turned up a few times. The J gene is TRBJ2-7, the V gene TRBV6-2 or TRBV6-3; D ambiguous. CDR1 is MNHEY and CDR2 is SVGEGT in the germline V gene. The CDR3 totals 11 residues. V dropped 6 bases and J dropped 3 bases, with 6 bases sitting between them. The CDR3 bases are TGTGCCAGCAGATACAGCTACGAGCAGTACTTC. Protein product: CASRYSYEQYF.

This clonotype was observed a few times. V is TRBV25-1 and J is TRBJ2-3, with TRBD2 matching over 8 bases. The V gene's germline CDR1 is MGHDK and CDR2 SYGVNS. J was trimmed by 2 bases and V by 6 bases; bases with no gene match: 13. The CDR3 sequence is 17 residues long. The CDR3, as DNA: TGTGCCAGCAGCGGCCACCTAGCCGGGAGGGCCACAGATACGCAGTATTTT. This codes for CASSGHLAGRATDTQYF. The full variable domain, its missing parts supplied by reference TRBV25-1 and TRBJ2-3, is EADIYQTPRYLVIGTGKKITLECSQTMGHDKMYWYQQDPGMELHLIHYSYGVNSTEKGDLSSESTVSRIRTEHFPLTLESARPSHTSQYLCASSGHLAGRATDTQYFGPGTRLTVL.

This clonotype was observed at least ten times. This chain uses TRBV20-1 with TRBJ1-2; TRBD1 matches 9 bases. CDR1 and CDR2 from the germline V gene are DFQATT and SNEGSKA (reference sequence). The CDR3 is made up of 12 amino acids. V was pared by 7 bases and J by 3 bases, with 3 bases of the junction left unmatched. The CDR3 DNA follows: TGCAGTGGTAACAGGGGGCACTATGGCTACACCTTC. Encoded protein: CSGNRGHYGYTF.

This clonotype was seen only a few times. The V gene is TRBV29-1, the J gene TRBJ2-1; D is unclear. Deletions cut 7 bases from V and 9 bases from J, with 10 bases between. The CDR3 length is 10 residues. The germline gives CDR1 SQVTM, CDR2 ANQGSEA. The DNA for the CDR3 is TGCAGCGCAAGCAGGATTGAGCAGTTCTTC. This gives the protein CSASRIEQFF.

This clonotype was found a few times. This chain uses TRBV6-5 with TRBJ2-5; D is possibly TRBD1 (5 bases). The CDR3 spans 13 residues. V dropped 2 bases and J dropped 2 bases, with 6 bases sitting between them. In germline, CDR1 is MNHEY, CDR2 SVGAGI. The CDR3 bases are TGTGCCAGCAGTTACACAGGACAAGAGACCCAGTACTTC. Protein: CASSYTGQETQYF.

This clonotype was observed at least ten times. The chain couples TRBV13 to TRBJ2-3; 10 positions match TRBD1. V was clipped by 3 bases and J by 3 bases; unmatched bases: 6. Looked up from germline, CDR1 is PRHDT and CDR2 is FYEKMQ (reference sequence). The CDR3 covers 16 residues. CDR3 sequence (DNA): TGTGCCAGCAGCTTGGGGAGACAGGGGGCGACAGATACGCAGTATTTT. Translating gives CASSLGRQGATDTQYF.

In this sample, this clonotype turned up many times. The genes are TRBV7-6 and TRBJ2-7; 8 positions match TRBD2. The CDR3 is made up of 14 amino acids. Germline V gene lookup returns CDR1 SGHVS and CDR2 FNYEAQ. The V gene end was trimmed by 5 bases and the J gene end by 2 bases; junction bases not matched to a gene: 5. The CDR3 loop reads CASSPPGGAYEQYF. Written as DNA, the CDR3 is TGTGCCAGCAGCCCGCCGGGGGGGGCCTACGAGCAGTACTTC.

This clonotype was found a few times. The genes are TRBV13 and TRBJ2-1, with D possibly being TRBD1 or TRBD2 (5 bases each). The germline CDR1 and CDR2 sequences are PRHDT and FYEKMQ (reference sequence). V lost 0 bases, J lost 9 bases, and 12 bases lay in between. This CDR3 spans 14 amino acids. Here the CDR3 reads CASSLGSAGGEQFF. The CDR3 DNA is TGTGCCAGCAGCTTAGGCTCTGCTGGGGGTGAGCAGTTCTTC.

This clonotype was seen a few times. The rearrangement joins TRBV9 to TRBJ2-1; 9 bases are shared with TRBD2. CDR3 length: 17 residues. Germline CDR1 is SGDLS and CDR2 is YYNGEE. V gave up 2 bases and J gave up 0 bases; unmatched junction bases: 6. CDR3 loop: CASSVEGLASSYNEQFF. Here the CDR3 DNA reads TGTGCCAGCAGCGTCGAGGGACTAGCAAGCTCCTACAATGAGCAGTTCTTC.

This clonotype has at least ten counts. This chain uses TRBV11-2 with TRBJ2-5, with unresolved D. Trimming pared 1 base from V and 5 bases from J, leaving 8 bases between. Germline CDR1 and CDR2: SGHAT and FQNNGV. CDR3 length equals 13 residues. The DNA of the CDR3 is TGTGCCAGCAGCTTAGCCCCTCAGGAGACCCAGTACTTC. It codes for CASSLAPQETQYF. Complete variable domain (other parts from reference TRBV11-2 and TRBJ2-5): EAGVAQSPRYKIIEKRQSVAFWCNPISGHATLYWYQQILGQGPKLLIQFQNNGVVDDSQLPKDRFSAERLKGVDSTLKIQPAKLEDSAVYLCASSLAPQETQYFGPGTRLLVL.

This clonotype was observed a few times. The chain uses TRBV7-9 and TRBJ1-1, with a weak D call TRBD1 (6 bases). The CDR3 consists of 15 residues. CDR1 and CDR2 (germline): SEHNR, FQNEAQ (reference sequence). Deletions cut 5 bases from V and 1 base from J, with 14 bases between. This chain's CDR3 is CASSLPTGANTEAFF. The CDR3 DNA reads TGTGCCAGCAGCCTTCCGACAGGAGCGAACACTGAAGCTTTCTTT.

As for this clonotype: This could be a read error, since a much larger clone is one nucleotide away. The genes are TRBV10-3 and TRBJ2-3; D may correspond to TRBD1 or TRBD2 (5 bases each). Germline V CDR1 and CDR2: ENHRY, SYGVKD. CDR3 length equals 14 residues. The CDR3 loop reads CASARDLSTDTKYF. Written as DNA, the CDR3 is TGTGCCAGCGCACGGGACCTTAGCACAGATACGAAGTATTTT.

This clonotype showed up just a few times. J is TRBJ1-2 and V is TRBV12-3 or TRBV12-4; D uncertain. The CDR3 covers 13 residues. V was clipped by 2 bases and J by 6 bases, with 10 bases between them. CDR3 sequence: CASSLNPSDGYTF. In nucleotides, the CDR3 is TGTGCCAGCAGTTTAAATCCCTCCGATGGCTACACCTTC.

This clonotype was counted only a few times. This chain uses TRBV9 with TRBJ2-7, with a possible D match to TRBD1 (6 bases). This CDR3 is 13 amino acids long. The V gene lost 4 bases and the J gene lost 3 bases, with 11 bases spanning the gap. The germline V gene has CDR1 SGDLS and CDR2 YYNGEE. CDR3 residues: CASSKGHLYEQYF. The CDR3 coding sequence is TGTGCCAGCAGCAAGGGACACCTCTACGAGCAGTACTTC.

A few counts support this clonotype. The V and J genes are TRBV12-3 or TRBV12-4 and TRBJ1-1; tentative D call: TRBD1 (5 bases). V was clipped by 2 bases and J by 1 base, with 17 bases between them. The CDR3 spans 17 residues. CDR3 in DNA: TGTGCCAGCAGTTTAAACAGATGGGGGGTGGGGAACACTGAAGCTTTCTTT. It codes for CASSLNRWGVGNTEAFF.

This clonotype was counted ten times or more. The chain couples TRBV12-3 or TRBV12-4 to TRBJ2-5; D possibly corresponds to TRBD1 (6 bases). The CDR3 has 15 residues. V gave up 0 bases and J gave up 2 bases, with 10 bases separating them. The CDR3 protein is CASSLALQGQETQYF. In DNA, the CDR3 is TGTGCCAGCAGTTTAGCCCTGCAGGGGCAAGAGACCCAGTACTTC.

The sample holds many counts of this clonotype. This chain joins TRBV7-8 and TRBJ1-2, with a weak D call TRBD1 (5 bases). From germline, CDR1 is SGHVS and CDR2 FQNEAQ. With 5 bases removed from V and 8 bases from J, the gap between germline ends came to 6 bases. CDR3 length: 10 amino acids. The CDR3 sequence: CASSRGGYTF. The CDR3 DNA reads as TGTGCCAGCAGCCGGGGGGGCTACACCTTC.

The sample holds a few counts of this clonotype. The rearrangement joins TRBV11-3 to TRBJ2-1; 10 nucleotides match TRBD1. CDR1 and CDR2 (germline): SGHNT, YENEEA. This CDR3 has 14 amino acids. The junction had 5 bases not matched to a gene; V was cut back by 5 bases and J by 7 bases. CDR3 sequence: CASSEDRGINEQFF. CDR3 coding DNA: TGTGCCAGCAGCGAGGACAGGGGGATAAATGAGCAGTTCTTC. The full variable domain, rest sourced from reference TRBV11-3 and TRBJ2-1, is EAGVVQSPRYKIIEKKQPVAFWCNPISGHNTLYWYLQNLGQGPELLIRYENEEAVDDSQLPKDRFSAERLKGVDSTLKIQPAELGDSAVYLCASSEDRGINEQFFGPGTRLTVL.